There are a few counts of the clone carrying this T cell receptor beta chain. Its antigen is not known. Other nucleotide sequences in the sample specify the same CDR3. These data belong to a study of beta chain features in type 1 diabetes. CDR1 is SGDLS and CDR2 is YYNGEE in the germline V gene. V dropped 4 bases and J dropped 1; count of bases not matched to a gene: 4. The CDR3 consists of 14 residues. Overall study results and limits: Shortening that was moderate but significant affected the TCRB CDR3s of Type 1 diabetes patients in all four CD4+ subsets.

Expressed TCRB transcripts got sequenced, as all isolated RNA was reverse transcribed. This table comes from immunoSEQ multiplex PCR, and its TCRdb copy is limited to in-frame clones, with some not included. The table has 160,000 or so clones, 50% to 70% seen once. The rearrangement links TRBV9 to TRBJ1-1, with 7 bases fitting TRBD1. The sequence came from a man aged 30 to 45 with type 1 diabetes. Sample: naive CD4+ T cells from blood. Written as DNA, the CDR3 is TGTGCCAGCAGCCCTGGGACAGCGAACACTGAAGCTTTCTTT. Translation gives CASSPGTANTEAFF. Full variable domain (outside the CDR3, taken from reference TRBV9 and TRBJ1-1): DSGVTQTPKHLITATGQRVTLRCSPRSGDLSVYWYQQSLDQGLQFLIQYYNGEERAKGNILERFSAQQFPDLHSELNLSSLELGDSALYFCASSPGTANTEAFFGQGTRLTVV.